This T cell receptor (beta chain) stems from a study of cytomegalovirus exposure and HLA in healthy donors. The trim removed 3 bases at V and 8 bases at J, leaving 9 bases unmatched. The germline gives CDR1 SEHNR, CDR2 FQNEAQ (reference sequence). This CDR3 is built from 15 residues. The approximately 120-subject validation cohort, separate from the approximately 630-subject first cohort, included the donors. Sequencing used immunoSEQ multiplex PCR; TCRdb keeps in-frame clones, though not all of them. The data show more than 85,000 clones, with 85% to 90% seen just once and over 1.3% held by the top ten.

The sample taken for sequencing was PBMCs. This TCR was recovered from a woman aged 30 to 39 in good health and CMV-seropositive. V and J are TRBV7-9 and TRBJ2-1; TRBD2 matches 8 bases. The CDR3: CASSFVGAGDHEQFF. Here the CDR3 DNA reads TGTGCCAGCAGCTTTGTAGGAGCGGGAGACCATGAGCAGTTCTTC.